This passage covers 15 T cell receptor beta chains from one sample sequenced in a study of OX40 agonist ivuxolimab in advanced cancers. Assay: immunoSEQ multiplex PCR; the TCRdb copy retains only in-frame clones and omits some. The sample includes approximately 100,000 clones, 92% seen only once; the top ten take 0.5% to 0.65%. Sequencing used CD4+ or CD8+ T cells sorted from blood, obtained in a trial of the OX40 agonist ivuxolimab. The receptor source for this set is an adult with an advanced solid tumor such as melanoma, head and neck, liver or kidney cancer.

This chain connects TRBV6-5 to TRBJ1-1, with D perhaps TRBD1 (6 bases). V lost 7 bases, J lost 1 base, and 16 bases lay in between. The CDR3 loop spans 15 amino acids. Germline assignment: CDR1 MNHEY and CDR2 SVGAGI. CDR3 amino acids: CASNFAPTGNTEAFF. The CDR3, as DNA: TGTGCCAGCAATTTTGCCCCGACAGGGAACACTGAAGCTTTCTTT.

About this clone: The same CDR3 arises from other DNA sequences in this sample as well. The V gene is TRBV30, the J gene TRBJ1-1; D not certain. The germline V and J ends were trimmed by 0 bases and 0 bases, with 8 bases remaining between them. Germline lookup yields CDR1 GTSNPN and CDR2 SVGIG (reference sequence). The CDR3 totals 14 residues. The CDR3 reads CAWSVTGLNTEAFF. DNA for the CDR3: TGTGCCTGGAGTGTAACCGGGCTGAACACTGAAGCTTTCTTT.

This rearrangement joins TRBV9 to TRBJ1-1; weak D call: TRBD1 (5 bases). The germline V and J ends were trimmed by 2 bases and 1 base, with 6 bases remaining between them. In germline, CDR1 is SGDLS, CDR2 YYNGEE. There are 13 residues in the CDR3. Here the CDR3 reads CASSVTGNTEAFF. CDR3 DNA: TGTGCCAGCAGCGTCACAGGGAACACTGAAGCTTTCTTT.

Only a few counts were recorded for this clone. The chain has TRBV23-1 and TRBJ1-2; D is undetermined. TRBV23-1 is an ORF; its function is uncertain. Trimming cost V 6 bases and J 4 bases, with 3 bases left between them. CDR3 length: 10 amino acids. The CDR3: CASRSYGYTF. In DNA form, the CDR3 reads TGCGCCAGCAGGAGCTATGGCTACACCTTC.

This chain connects TRBV11-2 to TRBJ2-3; no clear D. V lost 2 bases and J 4 bases, leaving 4 bases between the germline ends. Germline V gives CDR1 SGHAT, CDR2 FQNNGV. The CDR3 extends over 12 amino acids. Here the CDR3 reads CASSLTADTQYF. DNA of the CDR3: TGTGCCAGCAGCTTAACGGCAGATACGCAGTATTTT. Based on the CDR3 plus reference TRBV11-2 and TRBJ2-3, the full variable domain is EAGVAQSPRYKIIEKRQSVAFWCNPISGHATLYWYQQILGQGPKLLIQFQNNGVVDDSQLPKDRFSAERLKGVDSTLKIQPAKLEDSAVYLCASSLTADTQYFGPGTRLTVL.

This clone was seen once. The chain recombines TRBV11-2 with TRBJ2-3; 8 nucleotides align to TRBD1. After removal of 5 bases from V and 1 base from J, the junction contained 8 bases not matched to a gene. This CDR3 spans 16 amino acids. Germline V gene lookup returns CDR1 SGHAT and CDR2 FQNNGV. In DNA, the CDR3 is TGTGCCAGCAGCGCGGACAGGGCCTACGGCACAGATACGCAGTATTTT. This encodes CASSADRAYGTDTQYF.

The CDR3 DNA follows: TGTGCCAGCAGCCGACGGACAGGCTCAGGAAACACCATATATTTT. Amino acid sequence: CASSRRTGSGNTIYF. The chain links TRBV5-6 to TRBJ1-3, with 7 bases matching TRBD1. With 4 bases clipped from V and 4 bases from J, the junction kept 8 bases outside the gene matches. This CDR3 has 15 residues. CDR1 and CDR2 from the germline V gene are SGHDT and YYEEEE.

The chain's CDR3 is CASSRWEGGYNEQFF. DNA for the CDR3: TGTGCCAGTAGCAGATGGGAGGGGGGCTACAATGAGCAGTTCTTC. The gene calls are TRBV19 and TRBJ2-1, with D perhaps TRBD2 (7 bases). Deletions cut 6 bases from V and 3 bases from J, with 15 bases between. CDR3 size: 15 residues. Germline V gene lookup returns CDR1 LNHDA and CDR2 SQIVND (reference sequence).

This clone was seen only once. This chain joins TRBV5-1 and TRBJ2-5; TRBD2 matches at 14 bases. Germline-derived CDR1 and CDR2 are SGHRS and YFSETQ. The CDR3 covers 16 residues. The V and J ends lost 4 bases and 7 bases, in that order; junction bases with no gene match: 9. The CDR3 nucleotides are TGCGCCAGCAGCCCCGGACTAGCGGGGGGTAACAGGACCCAGTACTTC. Translated: CASSPGLAGGNRTQYF.

The chain has TRBV19 and TRBJ2-7; 9 nucleotides match TRBD1. V lost 1 base and J lost 4; bases outside the gene matches: 8. This CDR3 is 16 amino acids long. Germline V gene sequence: CDR1 LNHDA, CDR2 SQIVND (reference sequence). CDR3 sequence reads: CASSIAPGQGGYEQYF. Written as DNA, the CDR3 is TGTGCCAGTAGTATAGCCCCGGGACAGGGAGGATACGAGCAGTACTTC.

The V call is TRBV5-1, the J call TRBJ2-5; TRBD2 might be the D (6 bases). CDR1 and CDR2 from the germline V gene are SGHRS and YFSETQ. V was cut by 0 bases and J by 5 bases, with 14 bases left in between. The CDR3 extends over 15 amino acids. The CDR3 is CASSLGTGVDETQYF. The DNA for the CDR3 is TGCGCCAGCAGCTTGGGGACGGGAGTGGATGAGACCCAGTACTTC.

The gene calls are TRBV19 and TRBJ2-4; 7 bases align to TRBD1. After removal of 4 bases from V and 7 bases from J, the junction contained 7 bases not matched to a gene. This CDR3 has 14 amino acids. Germline V gene sequence: CDR1 LNHDA, CDR2 SQIVND (reference sequence). The CDR3 reads CASSRGGAENIQYF. The CDR3 nucleotides read TGTGCCAGTAGTAGAGGGGGCGCAGAGAACATTCAGTACTTC.

The chain uses TRBV7-8 and TRBJ1-4; D might be TRBD1 (6 bases). Germline V gene sequence: CDR1 SGHVS, CDR2 FQNEAQ. V was trimmed by 5 bases and J by 0 bases, leaving 13 bases between them. The CDR3 consists of 16 residues. The CDR3 loop reads CASSQRGGATNEKLFF. The CDR3 DNA follows: TGTGCCAGCAGCCAAAGGGGGGGCGCAACTAATGAAAAACTGTTTTTT. The whole variable domain, remainder taken from reference TRBV7-8 and TRBJ1-4, is GAGVSQSPRYKVAKRGQDVALRCDPISGHVSLFWYQQALGQGPEFLTYFQNEAQLDKSGLPSDRFFAERPEGSVSTLKIQRTQQEDSAVYLCASSQRGGATNEKLFFGSGTQLSVL.

The chain joins TRBV19 to TRBJ2-5; 9 bases are shared with TRBD2. Germline assignment: CDR1 LNHDA and CDR2 SQIVND (reference sequence). The length of the CDR3 is 16 residues. V shed 3 bases and J 7 bases; nucleotides not matched to a gene: 12. The chain's CDR3 is CASSILGAGGGGTQYF. CDR3 DNA: TGTGCCAGTAGTATTTTGGGAGCGGGGGGCGGTGGGACCCAGTACTTC.

The CDR3 is CASRLVGQRTGNEKLFF. CDR3 in DNA: TGTGCCAGTAGGCTCGTGGGACAGCGTACGGGTAATGAAAAACTGTTTTTT. The rearrangement links TRBV19 to TRBJ1-4; 7 bases match TRBD1. The length of the CDR3 is 17 residues. Germline V CDR1 and CDR2: LNHDA, SQIVND (reference sequence). Trimming cost V 6 bases and J 4 bases; bases outside gene matches: 14.